Given below is one TCR beta chain in context. These data originate in a study of shared clonotypes between healthy human individuals. Study overall: The plates for each donor numbered three CD4 naive, three CD4 memory, two CD8 naive and one CD8 memory.

Naive CD8 cells were CD45RO-negative, positively selected for CCR7, excluding terminally differentiated effector memory CD45RA+ cells. Only Caucasian adults living in Nashville, Tennessee served as donors. The V gene's germline CDR1 is MNHNS and CDR2 SASEGT. V was trimmed by 2 bases and J by 0 bases, leaving 17 bases between them. The CDR3 runs to 17 residues. Original data processing: With immunoSEQ giving junction-only sequences and no quality scores, filtering differed. Generated by immunoSEQ multiplex PCR, the TCRdb table keeps only in-frame clones and is missing some. V and J calls and clone size follow that table, whereas D and trimming were derived from the DNA. Seen here are about 820,000 clones, 80% to 95% observed once, and the top ten hold less than 25%.

The chain carries TRBV6-1 and TRBJ2-7; D gene unclear. Material: naive CD8+ T cells sorted from blood. The receptor was derived from a man younger than 40 in good health. CDR3 loop: CASSEWVFGDSSYEQYF. DNA for the CDR3: TGTGCCAGCAGTGAATGGGTTTTTGGGGATAGCTCCTACGAGCAGTACTTC.